The sequence of this T cell receptor (beta chain) was determined in a study of shared clonotypes between healthy human individuals. TCRdb keeps only in-frame clones here, not all; method: immunoSEQ multiplex PCR. Found here are around 2.1 million clones, roughly 91% of them singletons; the top ten hold around 1.7%. The V segment lost 3 bases and the J segment 6 bases; nucleotides outside the gene matches: 7. The CDR3 is 15 amino acids. Germline V gene data show CDR1 as SGHNT and CDR2 as YENEEA. Terminally differentiated effector memory CD45RA+ cells were excluded from the naive CD8 cells, which were CD45RO-negative and positively selected for CCR7.

The chain joins TRBV11-3 to TRBJ2-2, with 7 bases identical to TRBD2. Sequencing input: naive CD8+ T cells from PBMCs. The sequence was collected from a man between 18 and 29 years old in good health. Some clones in this sample may be carry-over from other donors' samples. The CDR3 region has the DNA TGTGCCAGCAGCTTCAAGCCGGCGGGGGCCGGGGAGCTGTTTTTT. The encoded protein is CASSFKPAGAGELFF.